The 4 T cell receptor beta chains in this list originate from one sample, sequenced in a study of metastatic and nonmetastatic thyroid tumors. MiXCR reprocessed the PCR reads for TCRdb. The repertoire includes about 14,000 clones, almost 30% of them detected once, and nearly 4% sits in the top ten. Treatment of any kind had been given to no patient before thyroid surgery. The sequencing sample was made of blood. These TCRs come from a female donor with papillary thyroid cancer or a benign thyroid nodule (not recorded which). Some clones in this sample may be carry-over from other donors' samples.

CDR3 loop: CASSGGSGTGELFF. DNA for the CDR3: TGTGCCAGTAGCGGCGGGAGTGGCACCGGGGAGCTGTTTTTT. The chain joins TRBV19 to TRBJ2-2, with TRBD2 matching 7 bases. The CDR3 runs 14 residues. Germline CDR1 reads LNHDA; CDR2 reads SQIVND (reference sequence). V lost 6 bases to trimming and J lost 4 bases; unmatched junction nucleotides: 5.

The rearrangement uses TRBV27 and TRBJ2-7; the D is unclear. CDR1 and CDR2 (germline): MNHEY, SMNVEV (reference sequence). V lost 0 bases to trimming and J lost 1 base, with 13 bases between them. CDR3 length: 16 residues. The CDR3 DNA sequence: TGTGCCAGCAGTTTATCCAAACACGTCGCTTCCTACGAGCAGTACTTC. Its protein product is CASSLSKHVASYEQYF.

By proportion, this clone is medium-sized. Here the CDR3 DNA reads TGCGCCAGTAAGTTCGGGAACACTGAGGAAGCTTTCTTT. Translated: CASKFGNTEEAFF. V usage is TRBV5-1 and J usage is TRBJ1-1; D remains ambiguous. The germline V gene encodes CDR1 SGHRS and CDR2 YFSETQ. Trimming pared 8 bases from V and 8 bases from J, leaving 19 bases between. The CDR3 runs 13 residues.

Points on this clone: One end of the junction fails to match germline, which may point to a read error. The chain is built from TRBV4-2 and TRBJ2-1; the match to TRBD1 covers 8 bases. Germline V gives CDR1 LGHNA, CDR2 YNFKEQ. The CDR3 totals 16 residues. CDR3 sequence (DNA): TGTGCCAGCACCCCATGGGTGCAGGGGGCTGTAGATGAGCAGGTCTTC. It codes for CASTPWVQGAVDEQVF.